This section outlines one T cell receptor beta chain sequence together with its context. The data were taken from a study of CD8+ T cells in alopecia areata. It was cDNA, reverse transcribed from extracted RNA, that served as the sequencing template. Sequencing used immunoSEQ multiplex PCR; TCRdb keeps in-frame clones, though not all of them. The sample lists more than 200,000 clones; around two thirds were seen once. The specimen was CD4+ T cells sorted from blood, collected at week 0. This clonotype was obtained from a human donor with alopecia areata.

CDR3 bases: TGTGCCTGGACTACAGGCCAAGAGACCCAGTACTTC. Residues: CAWTTGQETQYF. The chain uses TRBV30 and TRBJ2-5, with D maybe TRBD1 (5 bases). This CDR3 spans 12 amino acids. Germline CDR1 and CDR2: GTSNPN and SVGIG (reference sequence). V was shortened by 4 bases and J by 1 base, with 7 bases between the two germline ends.